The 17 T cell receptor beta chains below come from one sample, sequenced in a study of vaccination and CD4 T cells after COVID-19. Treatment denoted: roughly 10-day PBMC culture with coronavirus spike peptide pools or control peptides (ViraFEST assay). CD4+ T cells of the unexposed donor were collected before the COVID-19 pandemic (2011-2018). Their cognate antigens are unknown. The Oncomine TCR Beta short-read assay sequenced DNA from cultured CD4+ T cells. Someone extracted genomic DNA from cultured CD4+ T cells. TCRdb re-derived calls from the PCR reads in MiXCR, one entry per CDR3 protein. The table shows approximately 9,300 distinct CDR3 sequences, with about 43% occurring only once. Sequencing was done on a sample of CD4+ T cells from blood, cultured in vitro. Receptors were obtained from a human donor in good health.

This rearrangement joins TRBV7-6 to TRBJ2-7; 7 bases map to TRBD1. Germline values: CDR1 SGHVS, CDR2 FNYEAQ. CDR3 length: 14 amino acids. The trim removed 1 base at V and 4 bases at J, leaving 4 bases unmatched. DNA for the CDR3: TGTGCCAGCAGCTTAGGAGGGGGCATGTACGAGCAGTACTTC. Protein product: CASSLGGGMYEQYF.

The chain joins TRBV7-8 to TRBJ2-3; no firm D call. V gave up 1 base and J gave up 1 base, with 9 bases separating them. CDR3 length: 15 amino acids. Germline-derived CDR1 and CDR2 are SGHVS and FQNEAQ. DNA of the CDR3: TGTGCCAGCAGCTTAGGCTCTATACGCACAGATACGCAGTATTTT. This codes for CASSLGSIRTDTQYF. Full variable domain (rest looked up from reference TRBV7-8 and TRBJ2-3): GAGVSQSPRYKVAKRGQDVALRCDPISGHVSLFWYQQALGQGPEFLTYFQNEAQLDKSGLPSDRFFAERPEGSVSTLKIQRTQQEDSAVYLCASSLGSIRTDTQYFGPGTRLTVL.

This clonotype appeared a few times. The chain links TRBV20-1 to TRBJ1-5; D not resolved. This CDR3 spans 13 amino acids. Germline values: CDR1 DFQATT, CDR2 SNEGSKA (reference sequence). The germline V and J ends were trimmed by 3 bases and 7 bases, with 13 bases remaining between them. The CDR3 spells CSASRGGRQPQHF. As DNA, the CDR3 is TGCAGTGCTAGTAGAGGAGGGCGCCAGCCCCAGCATTTT.

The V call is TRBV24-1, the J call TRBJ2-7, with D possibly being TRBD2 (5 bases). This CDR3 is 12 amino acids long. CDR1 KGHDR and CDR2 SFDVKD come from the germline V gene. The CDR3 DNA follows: TGTGCTGACTCAAGCGGAACCTACGAGCAGTACTTC. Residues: CADSSGTYEQYF.

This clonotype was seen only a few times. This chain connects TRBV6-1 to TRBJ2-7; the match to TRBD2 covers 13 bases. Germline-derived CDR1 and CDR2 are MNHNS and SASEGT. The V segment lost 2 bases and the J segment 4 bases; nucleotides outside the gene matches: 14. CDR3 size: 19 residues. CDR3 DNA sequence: TGTGCCAGCAGTGAAAGGAGGGGGATACTAGCGGGAGGGTTGTACGAGCAGTACTTC. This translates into CASSERRGILAGGLYEQYF.

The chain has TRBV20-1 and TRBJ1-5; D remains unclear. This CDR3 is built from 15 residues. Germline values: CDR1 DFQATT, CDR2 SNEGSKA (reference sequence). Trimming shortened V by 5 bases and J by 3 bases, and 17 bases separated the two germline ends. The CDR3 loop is CSARPPSAFNQPQHF. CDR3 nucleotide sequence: TGCAGTGCTCGACCCCCAAGTGCCTTCAATCAGCCCCAGCATTTT.

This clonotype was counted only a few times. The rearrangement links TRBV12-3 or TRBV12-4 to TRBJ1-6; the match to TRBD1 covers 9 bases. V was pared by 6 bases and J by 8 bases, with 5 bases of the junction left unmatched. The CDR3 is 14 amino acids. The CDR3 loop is CASSRDRVDSPLHF. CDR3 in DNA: TGTGCCAGCAGCCGGGACAGGGTTGATTCACCCCTCCACTTT.

CDR3 residues: CSATGGTGDRQETQYF. The CDR3 nucleotides read TGCAGTGCCACTGGGGGGACAGGGGATCGGCAAGAGACCCAGTACTTC. This chain links TRBV20-1 with TRBJ2-5; TRBD1 aligns across 10 bases. The CDR3 extends over 16 amino acids. The J segment lost 2 bases and the V segment lost 6 bases, leaving 12 bases of the junction unmatched. The germline V gene encodes CDR1 DFQATT and CDR2 SNEGSKA (reference sequence).

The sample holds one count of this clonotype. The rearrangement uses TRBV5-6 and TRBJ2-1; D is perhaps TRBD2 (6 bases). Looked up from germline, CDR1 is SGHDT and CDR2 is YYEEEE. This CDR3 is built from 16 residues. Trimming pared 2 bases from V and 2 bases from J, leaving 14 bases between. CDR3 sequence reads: CASSFRGLSTYNEQFF. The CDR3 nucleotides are TGTGCCAGCAGCTTTAGGGGACTTTCCACCTACAATGAGCAGTTCTTC.

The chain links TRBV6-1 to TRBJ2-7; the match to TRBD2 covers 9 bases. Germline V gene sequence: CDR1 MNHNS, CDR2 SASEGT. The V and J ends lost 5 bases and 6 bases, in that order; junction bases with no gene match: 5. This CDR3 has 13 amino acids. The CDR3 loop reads CASSPGLASEQYF. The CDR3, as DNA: TGTGCCAGCAGTCCGGGACTAGCTTCCGAGCAGTACTTC.

Here the CDR3 DNA reads TGTGCCACCAGGACTAGCGGGAGGGGACAAGAGACCCAGTACTTC. Its translation is CATRTSGRGQETQYF. The rearrangement joins TRBV24-1 to TRBJ2-5; 14 bases agree with TRBD2. The germline CDR1 and CDR2 sequences are KGHDR and SFDVKD. With 7 bases clipped from V and 2 bases from J, the junction kept 2 bases outside the gene matches. There are 15 residues in the CDR3.

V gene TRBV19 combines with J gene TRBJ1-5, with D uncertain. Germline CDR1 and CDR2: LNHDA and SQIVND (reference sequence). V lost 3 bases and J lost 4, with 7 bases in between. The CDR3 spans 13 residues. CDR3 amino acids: CASSIGVNQPQHF. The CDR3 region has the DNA TGTGCCAGTAGTATCGGGGTGAATCAGCCCCAGCATTTT.

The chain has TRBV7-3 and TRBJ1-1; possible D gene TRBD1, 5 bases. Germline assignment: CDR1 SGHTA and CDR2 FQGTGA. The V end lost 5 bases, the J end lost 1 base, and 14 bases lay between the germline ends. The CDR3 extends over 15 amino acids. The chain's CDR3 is CASSPEHRPNTEAFF. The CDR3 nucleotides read TGTGCCAGCAGCCCCGAGCACAGGCCGAACACTGAAGCTTTCTTT.

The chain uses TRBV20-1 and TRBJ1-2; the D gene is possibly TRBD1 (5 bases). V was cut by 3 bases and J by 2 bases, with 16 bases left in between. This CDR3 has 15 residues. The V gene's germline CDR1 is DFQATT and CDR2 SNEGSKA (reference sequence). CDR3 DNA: TGCAGTGCTAGTAGGCAGGGCCCCAGCAACTATGGCTACACCTTC. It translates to CSASRQGPSNYGYTF.

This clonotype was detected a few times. CDR3 protein: CASSAPLEGYEQYF. The CDR3 coding sequence is TGTGCCAGCAGTGCCCCCCTAGAAGGCTACGAGCAGTACTTC. This chain uses TRBV2 with TRBJ2-7, with D unresolved. Trimming left V 4 bases short and J 3 bases short, with 13 bases between. Germline CDR1 and CDR2: SNHLY and FYNNEI. This CDR3 spans 14 amino acids.

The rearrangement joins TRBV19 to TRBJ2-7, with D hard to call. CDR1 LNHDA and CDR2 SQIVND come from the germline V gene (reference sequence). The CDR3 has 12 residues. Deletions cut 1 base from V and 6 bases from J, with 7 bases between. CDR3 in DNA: TGTGCCAGTAGTATAGTGAAGTCCGAGCAGTACTTC. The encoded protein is CASSIVKSEQYF.

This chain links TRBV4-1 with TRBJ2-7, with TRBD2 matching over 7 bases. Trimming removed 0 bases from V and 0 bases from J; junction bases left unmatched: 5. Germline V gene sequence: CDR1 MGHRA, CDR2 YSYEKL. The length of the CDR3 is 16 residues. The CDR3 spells CASSQDFGGSSYEQYF. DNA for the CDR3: TGCGCCAGCAGCCAAGATTTCGGCGGGAGCTCCTACGAGCAGTACTTC.